One TCR beta chain is described in this entry. The germline V gene has CDR1 LGHDT and CDR2 YNNKEL (reference sequence). The CDR3 loop spans 13 amino acids. The ends were cut back, 0 bases at V and 4 bases at J, with 4 bases in the middle. In the study's own analysis: The authors estimated nucleated cell counts from reference gene primer amplification. The method was immunoSEQ multiplex PCR; TCRdb's version includes in-frame clones alone and lacks a portion of them. Clonal size and the V and J genes are those of that table, whereas D and trimming came from the DNA. The sample carries roughly 120,000 clones, almost 80% recorded once. The entry originates in a study of blood T cell repertoires in COVID-19. Study information: Both acute and convalescent COVID-19 samples were obtained from the United States, Italy and Spain. T cells, B-cell-depleted T cells, or PBMCs provided the cDNA or gDNA that served as material.

Sequenced material: peripheral blood. This chain joins TRBV3-1 (or the pseudogene TRBV3-2) and TRBJ1-5; D unresolved. This clonotype was obtained from a woman aged 80 or older with active or convalescent COVID-19. The chain's CDR3 is CASSQDRNQPQHF. The CDR3 DNA is TGTGCCAGCAGCCAAGACAGGAATCAGCCCCAGCATTTT.